The following is a TCR beta chain sequence with its context. Antigen unknown. The source of the sample is a study of cytomegalovirus exposure and HLA in healthy donors. General study points: Analysis performed later found around 15,000 TCR beta sequences associated with HLA alleles at 0.05 false discovery rate. In an earlier analysis, in 587 donors, most V segments appeared productive either ~87% or ~30% of the time.

Vbeta (60) and Jbeta (13) primers were used in the PCR. Generated by immunoSEQ multiplex PCR, the TCRdb table keeps only in-frame clones and is missing some. Among 89,000 or so clones, around four fifths were seen once, and the ten largest hold roughly 2%. Germline-derived CDR1 and CDR2 are WSHSY and SAAADI. The CDR3 loop spans 15 amino acids. The V and J ends lost 5 bases and 1 base respectively, with 13 bases between them. The TCR was taken from a boy between 10 and 17 years old in good health and CMV-seronegative. The J gene is TRBJ2-3, the V gene TRBV10-2; perhaps TRBD2 as D (5 bases). The sample consisted of PBMCs. The CDR3 DNA reads as TGCGCCAGCAGTCGCCGGGAAGGAGGCACAGATACGCAGTATTTT. Translation: CASSRREGGTDTQYF.